These 6 T cell receptor beta chains came from one sample sequenced in a study of beta chain features in type 1 diabetes. Overall study results and limits: TCRB CDR3s from Type 1 diabetes patients were moderately but significantly shorter in all four CD4+ subsets.

Expressed TCRB transcripts got sequenced, as all isolated RNA was reverse transcribed. The protocol was immunoSEQ multiplex PCR, while the TCRdb copy is restricted to in-frame clones and leaves out a portion. The sample records some 640,000 clones, about an eighth being singletons. Which antigens these TCRs recognize remains unknown. Material: naive CD4+ T cells from blood. Receptors originate from a man aged 18 to 30 with type 1 diabetes.

V and J are TRBV2 and TRBJ2-2, with unresolved D. The V gene lost 1 base and the J gene lost 7 bases, with 13 bases spanning the gap. The CDR3 runs to 15 residues. Looked up from germline, CDR1 is SNHLY and CDR2 is FYNNEI. The chain's CDR3 is CASSEESSSFGELFF. The CDR3 DNA follows: TGTGCCAGCAGTGAAGAGTCTTCTTCCTTCGGGGAGCTGTTTTTT.

V is TRBV30 and J is TRBJ2-3; 8 bases agree with TRBD2. CDR1 is GTSNPN and CDR2 is SVGIG in the germline V gene (reference sequence). The CDR3 runs 14 residues. CDR3 loop: CALESGGPPDTQYF. CDR3 nucleotide sequence: TGTGCTCTGGAATCGGGGGGGCCCCCAGATACGCAGTATTTT.

V and J are TRBV28 and TRBJ2-3; 9 bases map to TRBD1. In germline, CDR1 is MDHEN, CDR2 SYDVKM. This CDR3 comprises 16 residues. V gave up 4 bases and J gave up 2 bases; unmatched junction bases: 7. CDR3 DNA sequence: TGTGCCAGCAGTTCCATACAGGGGGCCCACACAGATACGCAGTATTTT. It codes for CASSSIQGAHTDTQYF.

This clone was seen a few times. The CDR3 region is CSVAWRGQETQYF. Written as DNA, the CDR3 is TGCAGCGTTGCCTGGAGGGGACAAGAGACCCAGTACTTC. This chain connects TRBV29-1 to TRBJ2-5; the D gene is possibly TRBD2 (6 bases). The CDR3 consists of 13 residues. The ends were cut back, 4 bases at V and 2 bases at J, with 11 bases in the middle. Germline values: CDR1 SQVTM, CDR2 ANQGSEA.

This chain connects TRBV12-5 to TRBJ2-1; D is ambiguous. V was shortened by 0 bases and J by 5 bases, with 14 bases between the two germline ends. The CDR3 consists of 16 residues. The germline CDR1 and CDR2 sequences are LGHNT and FRNRAP. CDR3 protein: CASGLVWGRWDNEQFF. CDR3 nucleotide sequence: TGTGCTAGTGGTTTGGTATGGGGTAGGTGGGACAATGAGCAGTTCTTC.

The gene calls are TRBV4-1 and TRBJ2-1; 9 nucleotides align to TRBD1. CDR1 and CDR2 (germline): MGHRA, YSYEKL. This CDR3 is built from 13 residues. Trimming cost V 3 bases and J 9 bases; bases outside gene matches: 3. The chain's CDR3 is CASSQQQGAEQFF. The CDR3 DNA follows: TGCGCCAGCAGCCAGCAACAGGGGGCTGAGCAGTTCTTC.